Listed below are T cell receptor beta chains from one sample, sequenced in a study of brain metastases from non-small cell lung cancer. Data came from immunoSEQ multiplex PCR; TCRdb stores just in-frame clones and leaves some out. The sample holds 1,500 to 2,000 clones, 90% to 95% seen once. Sequencing was carried out using tissue from a brain metastasis. The receptors come from a donor aged 40 or over with non-small cell lung cancer. CDR3s include the opening cysteine and the closing phenylalanine or tryptophan. The D gene is left open where the match is weak. Not all rows give a size; the values are once, few, many and, for expanded clones, a class.

d_gene	abundance	v_gene	j_gene	CDR3aa	CDR3nt
-	-	TRBV7-2	TRBJ1-1	CASMGGRGAEAFF	TGTGCCAGCATGGGAGGGAGGGGCGCTGAAGCTTTCTTT
-	few	TRBV21-1	TRBJ1-4	CASSKRNEKLFF	TGTGCCAGCAGCAAAAGGAACGAAAAACTGTTTTTT
-	-	TRBV6-5	TRBJ1-1	CASLLGTEAFF	TGTGCCTCACTGCTAGGGACTGAAGCTTTCTTT
-	-	TRBV24-1	TRBJ2-1	CATSDFSDGHNEQFF	TGTGCCACCAGTGATTTCTCGGACGGTCACAATGAGCAGTTCTTC
-	-	TRBV2	TRBJ1-1	CASKETYYTEAFF	TGTGCCAGCAAGGAGACTTACTACACTGAAGCTTTCTTT
-	-	TRBV1	TRBJ1-5	CTSSSAGGGGNQPQHF	TGCACCAGCAGCTCCGCGGGCGGGGGAGGCAATCAGCCCCAGCATTTT
TRBD1	-	TRBV10-3	TRBJ1-5	CAISESLYDRGTQPQHF	TGTGCCATCAGTGAGTCCCTTTATGACAGGGGGACGCAGCCCCAGCATTTT
-	-	TRBV21-1	TRBJ2-1	CASSKGGLAVQREQFF	TGTGCCAGCAGCAAAGGGGGCCTAGCCGTTCAGCGGGAGCAGTTCTTC
TRBD2	-	TRBV24-1	TRBJ2-2	CATSATSSGELFF	TGTGCCACCAGTGCTACGAGTAGCGGGGAACTGTTTTTT
-	-	TRBV5-1	TRBJ2-7	CASSQRRAQTSEQYF	TGCGCCAGCAGCCAGAGGAGGGCACAGACTTCCGAGCAGTACTTC
-	-	TRBV5-5	TRBJ1-4	CASSSTGSPWEKLFF	TGTGCCAGCAGCTCAACAGGGAGCCCATGGGAAAAACTGTTTTTT
-	-	TRBV27	TRBJ1-5	CASSLEGGVEPQHF	TGTGCCAGCAGTTTAGAAGGGGGGGTCGAGCCCCAGCATTTT
-	-	TRBV11-3	TRBJ2-1	CASSLVSGDRNEQFF	TGTGCCAGCAGCTTAGTGTCAGGGGATCGCAATGAGCAGTTCTTC
-	-	TRBV5-4	TRBJ1-1	CASRDLKNTEAFF	TGTGCCAGCAGAGATCTAAAGAACACTGAAGCTTTCTTT
-	-	TRBV2	TRBJ1-2	CASSYDSGYTF	TGTGCCAGCAGCTATGACAGCGGCTACACCTTC
-	-	TRBV6-1	TRBJ2-3	CASSELRLSGRTDTQYF	TGTGCCAGCAGTGAACTAAGGCTTTCCGGTCGCACAGATACGCAGTATTTT
-	-	TRBV21-1	TRBJ1-1	CASSINIATQLTEAFF	TGTGCCAGCAGCATTAACATAGCTACACAACTCACTGAAGCTTTCTTT
-	-	TRBV12-3/TRBV12-4	TRBJ2-5	CASRAGETQYF	TGTGCCAGCAGAGCAGGGGAGACCCAGTACTTC
-	-	TRBV10-3	TRBJ1-2	CAIRQEDDYGYTF	TGTGCCATCAGGCAGGAGGACGACTATGGCTACACCTTC
-	few	TRBV3-1/TRBV3-2	TRBJ2-1	CASSLSAGPSYNEQFF	TGTGCCAGCAGCCTGTCTGCGGGGCCTTCCTACAATGAGCAGTTCTTC
-	-	TRBV2	TRBJ2-7	CASSTGPTPYEQYF	TGTGCCAGCAGTACAGGGCCAACCCCCTACGAGCAGTACTTC